This TCR beta chain was identified during a study of long-term antiretroviral therapy in people with HIV. Regarding the study as a whole: ART preceded a rise in diversity that nonetheless stayed lower than in transplant donor controls. Blood sampling spanned 2004 to 2017, possibly under older ART regimens. Dominance of pre-ART expanded clones persisted, fluctuating and often declining after ART. Repertoires in HIV (unlike those of controls) had narrower CDR3 length ranges.

Notes on this clone: Its antigen is still unknown.

Version v3.0 of the immunoSEQ assay was performed at survey level. The table came from immunoSEQ multiplex PCR; TCRdb's copy has only in-frame clones and leaves some out. The table lists about 36,000 clones, approximately 80% of them singletons, with 5.8% in the top ten. CDR1 and CDR2 from the germline V gene are SGDLS and YYNGEE. The V end was cut by 0 bases, the J end by 3 bases, with 7 bases between. The CDR3 loop spans 15 amino acids. Sample: unsorted PBMCs, taken 3.4 years after starting antiretroviral therapy. The origin of this receptor is a man aged 30 to 45 with HIV. The V gene is TRBV9, the J gene TRBJ2-6; D is possibly TRBD1 (6 bases). CDR3 residues: CASSVGGGGANVLTF. The CDR3 DNA is TGTGCCAGCAGCGTAGGAGGGGGTGGGGCCAACGTCCTGACTTTC. The full variable domain, in which reference TRBV9 and TRBJ2-6 provide the parts outside the CDR3, is DSGVTQTPKHLITATGQRVTLRCSPRSGDLSVYWYQQSLDQGLQFLIQYYNGEERAKGNILERFSAQQFPDLHSELNLSSLELGDSALYFCASSVGGGGANVLTFGAGSRLTVL.